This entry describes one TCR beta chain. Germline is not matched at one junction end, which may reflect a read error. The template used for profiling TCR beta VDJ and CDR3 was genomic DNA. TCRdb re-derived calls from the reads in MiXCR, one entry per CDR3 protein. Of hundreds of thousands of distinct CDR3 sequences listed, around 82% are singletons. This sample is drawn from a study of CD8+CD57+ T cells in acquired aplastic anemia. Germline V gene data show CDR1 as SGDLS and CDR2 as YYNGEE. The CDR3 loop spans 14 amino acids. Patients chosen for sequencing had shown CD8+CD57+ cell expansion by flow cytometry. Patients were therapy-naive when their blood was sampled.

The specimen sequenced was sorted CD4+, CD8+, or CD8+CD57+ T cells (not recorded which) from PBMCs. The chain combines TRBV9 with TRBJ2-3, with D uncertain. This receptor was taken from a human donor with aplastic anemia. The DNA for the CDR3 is TGTGCCAGCAGCTTAGCACCAGGTCCGGATACGTATTGTTTT. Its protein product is CASSLAPGPDTYCF.